These 14 T cell receptor beta chains originate from one sample sequenced in a study of blood T cell repertoires in COVID-19. The assay was immunoSEQ multiplex PCR, and TCRdb's table has in-frame clones only and misses some. The sample has tens of thousands of clones, roughly four fifths seen once. The sample comprised peripheral blood. The receptors stem from a man older than 75 with COVID-19, enrolled during active disease.

This chain links TRBV25-1 with TRBJ2-5; a weak D match, TRBD2 (5 bases). The V and J ends lost 4 bases and 4 bases respectively, with 22 bases between them. CDR3 length equals 17 residues. Looked up from germline, CDR1 is MGHDK and CDR2 is SYGVNS. CDR3 sequence reads: CASSGPTATPSRETQYF. The CDR3 bases are TGTGCCAGCAGTGGACCGACGGCGACACCTAGCCGAGAGACCCAGTACTTC.

This sequence joins TRBV6-4 and TRBJ1-2; 8 bases line up with TRBD1. This CDR3 comprises 11 residues. Germline V CDR1 and CDR2: MRHNA, SNTAGT. Trimming took 6 bases from V and 8 from J; bases not matched to a gene: 2. The CDR3 bases are TGTGCCAGCAGGGACAGGGAGGGCTACACCTTC. As protein: CASRDREGYTF.

This clone was seen more than once but under ten times. The rearrangement uses TRBV11-2 and TRBJ2-1, with TRBD1 matching over 11 bases. Trimming took 5 bases from V and 8 from J; bases not matched to a gene: 11. CDR3 size: 16 residues. CDR1 is SGHAT, CDR2 FQNNGV, per germline. CDR3 residues: CASSAQLGQGAHEQFF. CDR3 bases: TGTGCCAGCAGCGCGCAACTCGGACAGGGGGCCCATGAGCAGTTCTTC.

This clone was seen a single time. CDR3 residues: CATGRAANYGYTF. Written as DNA, the CDR3 is TGTGCCACGGGGAGGGCCGCTAACTATGGCTACACCTTC. This sequence joins TRBV28 and TRBJ1-2; no clear D gene. The germline V and J ends were trimmed by 10 bases and 0 bases, with 12 bases remaining between them. The CDR3 loop spans 13 amino acids. Germline V gives CDR1 MDHEN, CDR2 SYDVKM.

The chain couples TRBV10-3 to TRBJ2-7; D is unclear. The CDR3 sequence is 12 residues long. The V gene lost 8 bases and the J gene lost 1 base, with 9 bases spanning the gap. Per the germline V gene, CDR1 is ENHRY and CDR2 is SYGVKD. The CDR3 loop is CAIGQESYEQYF. DNA of the CDR3: TGTGCCATCGGTCAGGAATCCTACGAGCAGTACTTC.

The chain joins TRBV6-6 to TRBJ2-1, with 11 bases aligning to TRBD2. Germline assignment: CDR1 MNHNY and CDR2 SVGAGI (reference sequence). CDR3 size: 16 residues. The J segment lost 7 bases and the V segment lost 7 bases, leaving 12 bases of the junction unmatched. CDR3 loop: CASTETSGTGVNEQFF. In DNA, the CDR3 is TGTGCCAGCACAGAGACTAGCGGGACCGGGGTGAATGAGCAGTTCTTC.

The J gene is TRBJ2-2, the V gene TRBV9, with 8 bases identical to TRBD2. The CDR3 covers 16 residues. With V trimmed by 4 bases and J by 3 bases, 8 bases remained unmatched. CDR1 is SGDLS, CDR2 YYNGEE, per germline. CDR3 sequence reads: CASSPQSGGDTGELFF. Written as DNA, the CDR3 is TGTGCCAGCAGCCCCCAGTCCGGGGGGGACACCGGGGAGCTGTTTTTT.

V usage is TRBV19 and J usage is TRBJ2-7; TRBD2 matches at 7 bases. The CDR3 runs to 13 residues. Losses at the gene ends were 3 bases for V and 4 bases for J; bases not matched to a gene: 3. Germline lookup yields CDR1 LNHDA and CDR2 SQIVND (reference sequence). The CDR3 region is CASSMGLPYEQYF. CDR3 in DNA: TGTGCCAGTAGTATGGGACTACCATACGAGCAGTACTTC.

The genes are TRBV27 and TRBJ1-6, with D tentatively TRBD1 (5 bases). CDR3 length equals 17 residues. From germline, CDR1 is MNHEY and CDR2 SMNVEV (reference sequence). The ends were cut back, 5 bases at V and 6 bases at J, with 20 bases in the middle. DNA of the CDR3: TGTGCCAGCAGTGCAACCGCCGTGCGCAGGGTTAATTCACCCCTCCACTTT. As protein: CASSATAVRRVNSPLHF.

The rearrangement links TRBV27 to TRBJ2-7; weak D call: TRBD1 (6 bases). The CDR3 spans 14 residues. Trimming removed 2 bases at V and 4 bases at J, with 12 bases between. Germline loops: CDR1 MNHEY, CDR2 SMNVEV (reference sequence). In DNA, the CDR3 is TGTGCCAGCAGTTTAAAACAGGGAATGTACGAGCAGTACTTC. Protein product: CASSLKQGMYEQYF.

The genes are TRBV7-9 and TRBJ1-6; TRBD1 matches at 10 bases. V dropped 3 bases and J dropped 10; count of bases not matched to a gene: 12. Germline V lookup: CDR1 SEHNR, CDR2 FQNEAQ (reference sequence). This CDR3 has 17 amino acids. The CDR3 here is CASSFFRIRDRGSPLHF. CDR3 sequence (DNA): TGTGCCAGCAGCTTTTTCCGAATCCGGGACAGGGGATCACCCCTCCACTTT. The full variable domain, rest sourced from reference TRBV7-9 and TRBJ1-6, is DTGVSQNPRHKITKRGQNVTFRCDPISEHNRLYWYRQTLGQGPEFLTYFQNEAQLEKSRLLSDRFSAERPKGSFSTLEIQRTEQGDSAMYLCASSFFRIRDRGSPLHFGNGTRLTVT.

V and J are TRBV5-1 and TRBJ2-1, with 10 bases lining up with TRBD2. Germline V gene data show CDR1 as SGHRS and CDR2 as YFSETQ. The junction had 7 bases not matched to a gene; V was cut back by 5 bases and J by 5 bases. This CDR3 is 15 amino acids long. Here the CDR3 reads CASSSGLAADNEQFF. As DNA, the CDR3 is TGCGCCAGCAGTTCTGGACTAGCGGCGGACAATGAGCAGTTCTTC.

The gene calls are TRBV5-1 and TRBJ2-2, with unresolved D. V lost 0 bases, J lost 7 bases, and 10 bases lay in between. The length of the CDR3 is 14 residues. Germline loops: CDR1 SGHRS, CDR2 YFSETQ. The CDR3, as DNA: TGCGCCAGCAGCTTGGTAACCGTTAGCGGGGAGCTGTTTTTT. Amino acid sequence: CASSLVTVSGELFF.

The chain joins TRBV18 to TRBJ2-3; D is unresolved. Germline V gives CDR1 KGHSH, CDR2 LQKENI. The V and J ends lost 3 bases and 7 bases respectively, with 5 bases between them. The CDR3 sequence is 11 residues long. The CDR3 nucleotides are TGTGCCAGCTCACCTCCTAATACGCAGTATTTT. Its translation is CASSPPNTQYF.